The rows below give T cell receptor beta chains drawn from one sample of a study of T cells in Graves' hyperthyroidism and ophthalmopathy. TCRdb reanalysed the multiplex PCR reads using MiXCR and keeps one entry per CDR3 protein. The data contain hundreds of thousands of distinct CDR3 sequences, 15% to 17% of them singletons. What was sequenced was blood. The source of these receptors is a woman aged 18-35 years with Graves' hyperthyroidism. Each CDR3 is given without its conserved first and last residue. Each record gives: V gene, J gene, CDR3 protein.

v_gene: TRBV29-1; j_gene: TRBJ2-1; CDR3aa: SVERTSGNNEQF
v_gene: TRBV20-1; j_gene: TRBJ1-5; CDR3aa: SASALGGGLDQH
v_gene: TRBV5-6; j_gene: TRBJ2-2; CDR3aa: ASSALGGGGELF
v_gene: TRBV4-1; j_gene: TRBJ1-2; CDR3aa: ASSQDLAARANYGYT
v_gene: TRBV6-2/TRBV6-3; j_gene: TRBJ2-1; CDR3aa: ASSYSLGSAYNEQF
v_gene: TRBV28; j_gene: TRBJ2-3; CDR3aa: ASTMRQGLFDTQY
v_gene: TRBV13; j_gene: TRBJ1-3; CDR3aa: ASSLRKASGNTIY
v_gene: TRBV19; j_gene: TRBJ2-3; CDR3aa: ASSIPGLTTDTLY
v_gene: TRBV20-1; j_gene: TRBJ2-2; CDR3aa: SARGNSNTGELF
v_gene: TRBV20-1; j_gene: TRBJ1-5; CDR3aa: SAAPDKNQPQH
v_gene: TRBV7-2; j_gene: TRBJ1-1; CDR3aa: ASSFSGTYYTTEAF
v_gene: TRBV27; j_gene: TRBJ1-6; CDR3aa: ASSPMWKGNSPLH
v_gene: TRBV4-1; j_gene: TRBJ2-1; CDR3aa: ASSPTEMGNNEQF